This T cell receptor beta chain was identified during a study of T cells in tuberculosis. At study entry, adolescents had tuberculin skin tests and IGRA screening. Each clinical donor contributed on average around 100,000 T cells from unsorted cryopreserved PBMC. Here immunoSEQ multiplex PCR was the method, and the copy in TCRdb shows in-frame clones only, minus some. This sample has fewer than 45,000 clones, with more than 90% found just once. Trimming removed 6 bases from V and 1 base from J; junction bases left unmatched: 12. Germline V gene data show CDR1 as LNHDA and CDR2 as SQIVND (reference sequence). This CDR3 comprises 16 residues. Study-wide results and caveats: Smaller alpha distances in active tuberculosis partly reflected shorter CDR3-alpha lengths. Smaller distances to GMM-specific TCRs suggested their expansion in active tuberculosis.

As to this clone: The target antigen is unknown.

This clonotype originated in a donor aged 5-35 years with latent tuberculosis or without tuberculosis infection. Sequences were obtained from PBMCs. This chain connects TRBV19 to TRBJ2-7; 7 positions agree with TRBD1. CDR3 sequence reads: CASRVSGGMGSYEQYF. DNA for the CDR3: TGTGCCAGTAGGGTATCAGGGGGTATGGGATCCTACGAGCAGTACTTC.